Presented here are 13 T cell receptor beta chains from one specimen sequenced in a study of blood T cell repertoires in COVID-19. Data came from immunoSEQ multiplex PCR; TCRdb stores just in-frame clones and leaves some out. The data contain 14,000 to 15,000 clones, 85% to 95% of them singletons. Material: peripheral blood. These receptor sequences come from a human donor with active COVID-19. The donor label of this sample is uncertain.

The V gene is TRBV5-1, the J gene TRBJ2-1; D call uncertain. V was cut by 0 bases and J by 3 bases, with 10 bases left in between. Germline CDR1 is SGHRS and CDR2 is YFSETQ. CDR3 size: 15 residues. Written as DNA, the CDR3 is TGCGCCAGCAGCTTGGTTTACGAGCACTACAATGAGCAGTTCTTC. The encoded protein is CASSLVYEHYNEQFF.

This chain links TRBV6-1 with TRBJ1-2; TRBD1 matches 8 bases. This CDR3 region has 16 residues. CDR1 is MNHNS and CDR2 is SASEGT in the germline V gene. The trim removed 3 bases at V and 4 bases at J, leaving 10 bases unmatched. This CDR3 is CASSEEQGAASYGYTF. CDR3 coding DNA: TGTGCCAGCAGTGAGGAGCAGGGGGCGGCATCCTATGGCTACACCTTC.

The V and J genes are TRBV30 and TRBJ1-5; 7 bases match TRBD1. The CDR3 has 14 residues. Germline loops: CDR1 GTSNPN, CDR2 SVGIG (reference sequence). Trimming took 4 bases from V and 3 from J; bases not matched to a gene: 6. The CDR3 sequence: CAWTRTGLNQPQHF. CDR3 bases: TGTGCCTGGACCCGGACAGGACTCAATCAGCCCCAGCATTTT.

The chain carries TRBV5-6 and TRBJ2-7; no definite D call. Trimming shortened V by 2 bases and J by 7 bases, and 13 bases separated the two germline ends. This CDR3 spans 13 amino acids. CDR1 and CDR2 from the germline V gene are SGHDT and YYEEEE. In nucleotides, the CDR3 is TGTGCCAGCAGCTTTGGGCCCACTTTGGAGCAGTACTTC. Its protein product is CASSFGPTLEQYF. The whole variable domain, remainder taken from reference TRBV5-6 and TRBJ2-7, is DAGVTQSPTHLIKTRGQQVTLRCSPKSGHDTVSWYQQALGQGPQFIFQYYEEEERQRGNFPDRFSGHQFPNYSSELNVNALLLGDSALYLCASSFGPTLEQYFGPGTRLTVT.

V and J are TRBV5-5 and TRBJ2-1, with D possibly being TRBD1 (5 bases). Trimming pared 0 bases from V and 3 bases from J, leaving 16 bases between. This CDR3 is 17 amino acids long. Germline loops: CDR1 SGHKS, CDR2 YYEKEE (reference sequence). CDR3 amino acids: CASSLALSSRVYNEQFF. CDR3 nucleotides: TGTGCCAGCAGCTTGGCCTTATCGAGCAGGGTCTACAATGAGCAGTTCTTC.

The chain has TRBV6-5 and TRBJ2-3, with 9 bases aligning to TRBD1. This CDR3 spans 13 amino acids. Germline V lookup: CDR1 MNHEY, CDR2 SVGAGI. The trim removed 5 bases at V and 7 bases at J, leaving 4 bases unmatched. This CDR3 reads CASSRDRVYTQYF. The DNA for the CDR3 is TGTGCCAGCAGTCGGGACAGGGTCTATACGCAGTATTTT.

In its sample, this clone was seen once. The chain is built from TRBV5-4 and TRBJ2-1; 9 bases fit TRBD1. J gave up 5 bases and V 0 bases, and 12 bases lay outside the gene matches. From germline, CDR1 is SGHNT and CDR2 YYREEE (reference sequence). The CDR3 length is 18 residues. DNA of the CDR3: TGTGCCAGCAGCTTGGGAGTACAGGGGGCTAGGAGAAACAATGAGCAGTTCTTC. It yields the protein CASSLGVQGARRNNEQFF.

This clone is labeled large. V is TRBV30 and J is TRBJ1-1; TRBD1 is a possible D gene (6 bases). V lost 5 bases and J lost 5, with 21 bases in between. The V gene's germline CDR1 is GTSNPN and CDR2 SVGIG (reference sequence). The length of the CDR3 is 15 residues. The chain's CDR3 is CAWQYLEVGTTEAFF. The CDR3 bases are TGTGCCTGGCAGTATTTGGAGGTTGGGACAACTGAAGCTTTCTTT.

The chain employs TRBV27 and TRBJ1-6, with 7 positions matching TRBD1. Unmatched junction bases numbered 3, after V lost 6 bases and J lost 4 bases. CDR1 and CDR2 (germline): MNHEY, SMNVEV (reference sequence). This CDR3 comprises 14 residues. The CDR3: CASRSGQYNSPLHF. CDR3 nucleotides: TGTGCCAGCAGATCGGGACAGTATAATTCACCCCTCCACTTT.

The chain combines TRBV28 with TRBJ2-7; TRBD1 matches 10 bases. Germline V gene sequence: CDR1 MDHEN, CDR2 SYDVKM. Trimming at V came to 6 bases and at J to 2 bases, leaving 7 bases not matched to a gene. The CDR3 contains 15 residues. CDR3 nucleotides: TGTGCCAGCAGCCTTCCGGGACAGGGGACCTACGAGCAGTACTTC. This encodes CASSLPGQGTYEQYF. The variable domain in full, with the rest retrieved from reference TRBV28 and TRBJ2-7, is DVKVTQSSRYLVKRTGEKVFLECVQDMDHENMFWYRQDPGLGLRLIYFSYDVKMKEKGDIPEGYSVSREKKERFSLILESASTNQTSMYLCASSLPGQGTYEQYFGPGTRLTVT.

The CDR3 DNA sequence: TGTGCCATCAGTGACCCCCAGGGGACTTCACCCCTCCACTTT. Translation: CAISDPQGTSPLHF. The J gene is TRBJ1-6, the V gene TRBV10-3, with D possibly TRBD1 on 6 matching bases. V shed 3 bases and J shed 9 bases, with 12 bases lying between them. This CDR3 is built from 14 residues. Germline CDR1 reads ENHRY; CDR2 reads SYGVKD.

V is TRBV5-1 and J is TRBJ1-5; no reliable D call. The CDR3 covers 13 residues. CDR1 and CDR2 from the germline V gene are SGHRS and YFSETQ. V was shortened by 0 bases and J by 2 bases, with 3 bases between the two germline ends. The CDR3 loop is CASSLAGNQPQHF. CDR3 in DNA: TGCGCCAGCAGCTTGGCCGGCAATCAGCCCCAGCATTTT.

This clone was observed once. The gene calls are TRBV19 and TRBJ2-1; 10 nucleotides line up with TRBD2. Trimming at V came to 1 base and at J to 10 bases, leaving 7 bases not matched to a gene. Germline loops: CDR1 LNHDA, CDR2 SQIVND (reference sequence). The CDR3 is 15 amino acids. The CDR3 DNA is TGTGCCAGTAGTATAGTTGCTAGCGGGAGTGGGGAGCAGTTCTTC. Its translation: CASSIVASGSGEQFF.